A single sample is the source of the 8 T cell receptor beta chains below, sequenced in a study of human T cells and chemical hapten exposure. Unfractionated whole blood was the source from which total RNA was extracted. In TCRdb, the 5' RACE reads were re-called with MiXCR into one record per CDR3 protein. This sample carries 65,000 to 90,000 distinct CDR3 sequences, around 15% of them seen once, and the ten largest clones take 6.8%. The receptors come from a female donor in good health.

This clonotype was observed a handful of times. V usage is TRBV28 and J usage is TRBJ2-5, with a weak D call TRBD1 (6 bases). In germline, CDR1 is MDHEN, CDR2 SYDVKM. The V and J ends lost 1 base and 1 base respectively, with 16 bases between them. The CDR3 consists of 17 residues. CDR3 sequence reads: CASSLSPGRGLQETQYF. In nucleotides, the CDR3 is TGTGCCAGCAGTTTATCCCCGGGCAGGGGCCTCCAAGAGACCCAGTACTTC.

The sample holds a few counts of this clonotype. The chain combines TRBV2 with TRBJ2-5, with TRBD2 matching over 8 bases. The J segment lost 3 bases and the V segment lost 3 bases, leaving 3 bases of the junction unmatched. Per germline, CDR1 SNHLY and CDR2 FYNNEI. This CDR3 is 14 amino acids long. The CDR3 region is CASSESGRKETQYF. The CDR3 bases are TGTGCCAGCAGTGAGAGCGGGAGAAAAGAGACCCAGTACTTC.

The chain links TRBV19 to TRBJ2-7; possibly TRBD1 for D (6 bases). Trimming removed 8 bases at V and 2 bases at J, with 13 bases between. Germline loops: CDR1 LNHDA, CDR2 SQIVND (reference sequence). The length of the CDR3 is 13 residues. CDR3 residues: CASRPRDTYEQYF. The CDR3 DNA reads as TGTGCCAGTCGCCCGAGGGACACCTACGAGCAGTACTTC.

The chain uses TRBV24-1 and TRBJ2-3; D not certain. The CDR3 is 13 residues long. Trimming removed 6 bases at V and 0 bases at J, with 6 bases between. CDR1 and CDR2 from the germline V gene are KGHDR and SFDVKD. CDR3 in amino acids: CATSHTSTDTQYF. The CDR3 DNA follows: TGTGCCACCAGTCATACTAGCACAGATACGCAGTATTTT.

This chain links TRBV10-2 with TRBJ1-5; no clear D. Germline V lookup: CDR1 WSHSY, CDR2 SAAADI. CDR3 length: 15 amino acids. Trimming cost V 6 bases and J 0 bases, with 12 bases left between them. CDR3 in amino acids: CASRLTVDSNQPQHF. For the CDR3, the DNA is TGCGCCAGCAGACTGACGGTTGATAGCAATCAGCCCCAGCATTTT.

This clonotype was observed a handful of times. J is TRBJ1-2 and V is TRBV19; 7 positions agree with TRBD1. With 5 bases clipped from V and 7 bases from J, the junction kept 10 bases outside the gene matches. The CDR3 runs to 14 residues. The germline CDR1 and CDR2 sequences are LNHDA and SQIVND (reference sequence). The CDR3, as DNA: TGTGCCAGTAGTCCCGTGACAGGGTCTGGTGGCTACACCTTC. Translating gives CASSPVTGSGGYTF.

This clonotype was observed at least ten times. V is TRBV3-1 and J is TRBJ2-7; D may be TRBD1 (8 bases). The germline gives CDR1 LGHDT, CDR2 YNNKEL (reference sequence). The V gene lost 4 bases and the J gene lost 6 bases, with 22 bases spanning the gap. This CDR3 contains 16 residues. Here the CDR3 DNA reads TGTGCCAGCAGCCTCAGGGGGGGCGCAGGGGGCAGCGAGCAGTACTTC. As protein: CASSLRGGAGGSEQYF.

This clonotype was recorded a few times. The chain is built from TRBV21-1 and TRBJ1-5; TRBD1 reflects the table's D call only, with no check against the DNA. TRBV21-1 is labeled a pseudogene. The CDR3 loop spans 18 amino acids. CDR3: CASHYASDREEGNQPQHF. As DNA, the CDR3 is TGTGCCAGCCATTATGCCTCCGACAGGGAAGAAGGCAATCAGCCCCAGCATTTT.